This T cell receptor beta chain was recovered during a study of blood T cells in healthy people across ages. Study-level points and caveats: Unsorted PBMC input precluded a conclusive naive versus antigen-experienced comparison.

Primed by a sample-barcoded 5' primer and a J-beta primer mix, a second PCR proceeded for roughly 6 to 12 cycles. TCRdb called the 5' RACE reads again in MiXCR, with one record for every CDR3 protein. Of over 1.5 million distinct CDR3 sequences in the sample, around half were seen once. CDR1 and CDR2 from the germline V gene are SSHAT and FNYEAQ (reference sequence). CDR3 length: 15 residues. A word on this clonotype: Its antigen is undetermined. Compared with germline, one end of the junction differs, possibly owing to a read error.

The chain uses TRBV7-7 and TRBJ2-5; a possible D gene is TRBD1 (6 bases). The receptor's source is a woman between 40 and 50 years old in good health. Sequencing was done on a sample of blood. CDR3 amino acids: CASSPRDTNQETQYF. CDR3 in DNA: TGTGCTAGCAGCCCCCGGGACACTAACCAAGAGACCCAGTACTTC. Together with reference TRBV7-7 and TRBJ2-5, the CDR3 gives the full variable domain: GAGVSQSPRYKVTKRGQDVTLRCDPISSHATLYWYQQALGQGPEFLTYFNYEAQPDKSGLPSDRFSAERPEGSISTLTIQRTEQRDSAMYRCASSPRDTNQETQYFGPGTRLLVL.